These 28 T cell receptor beta chains were all obtained from the same sample, sequenced in a study of T cells expressing NK-cell markers. No DNA is given; TCRdb re-called the 5' RACE reads and lists each CDR3 protein once. Its clone listing holds about 260,000 distinct CDR3 sequences. The sample consisted of blood T cells: a sorted CD56 or NKG2C T cell subset, CD4+ or CD8+ T cells, or bulk PBMC T cells (not recorded which). The receptors derive from a man between 18 and 35 years old in good health.

The gene calls are TRBV6-5 and TRBJ2-6. This CDR3 is 16 amino acids long. Germline V lookup: CDR1 MNHEY, CDR2 SVGAGI. The chain's CDR3 is CASSYWRGSGANVLTF.

V gene TRBV6-5 combines with J gene TRBJ1-4. The CDR3 is made up of 15 amino acids. Germline CDR1 and CDR2: MNHEY and SVGAGI. CDR3 in amino acids: CASSYKGIEGEKLFF.

The rearrangement links TRBV6-5 to TRBJ1-4; lacking DNA, the TRBD1 call made by TCRdb goes unchecked. The germline V gene has CDR1 MNHEY and CDR2 SVGAGI. This CDR3 has 14 residues. CDR3 residues: CASSYSGRAEKLFF.

This chain uses TRBV20-1 with TRBJ2-1; TCRdb outputs TRBD2, but without DNA this stays unchecked. The CDR3 length is 17 residues. Germline CDR1 DFQATT, CDR2 SNEGSKA (reference sequence). CDR3 region: CSASPSGRDGSYNEQFF.

V and J are TRBV12-3 or TRBV12-4 and TRBJ1-1; TCRdb's D gene call, TRBD1, goes unchecked for lack of DNA. The CDR3 extends over 14 amino acids. The CDR3: CASSLVRGGTEAFF.

This rearrangement joins TRBV18 to TRBJ1-1; TCRdb returns TRBD1, unconfirmable since there is no DNA. The germline CDR1 and CDR2 sequences are KGHSH and LQKENI. This CDR3 region has 16 residues. CDR3 region: CASSPNIAGGSTEAFF.

The rearrangement joins TRBV7-2 to TRBJ2-1; the TCRdb call, TRBD1, lacks DNA for checking. This CDR3 region has 16 residues. Germline V CDR1 and CDR2: SGHTA, FQGNSA. CDR3 amino acids: CASSFPEDRFGDEQFF.

The chain couples TRBV6-5 to TRBJ2-1; the TCRdb D gene call, TRBD2, has no DNA to confirm it. CDR1 and CDR2 from the germline V gene are MNHEY and SVGAGI. This CDR3 spans 18 amino acids. Here the CDR3 reads CASALWASSGSSYNEQFF.

The CDR3 sequence is CASSYTRLAGGKNEQFF. The V gene is TRBV7-2, the J gene TRBJ2-1; there is no DNA to check the TCRdb D call of TRBD2. The V gene's germline CDR1 is SGHTA and CDR2 FQGNSA. CDR3 size: 17 residues.

The chain uses TRBV19 and TRBJ2-2; TCRdb returns TRBD1, unconfirmable since there is no DNA. The V gene's germline CDR1 is LNHDA and CDR2 SQIVND (reference sequence). This CDR3 contains 14 residues. CDR3 sequence reads: CAIGQGLQSGELFF.

The chain combines TRBV18 with TRBJ2-1; checking the TCRdb D call of TRBD2 is not possible without DNA. Germline CDR1 is KGHSH and CDR2 is LQKENI. The CDR3 consists of 16 residues. The CDR3 sequence is CASSPPGRAIYNEQFF.

The chain employs TRBV20-1 and TRBJ1-1; TCRdb reports TRBD1, a call that lacks DNA to check it against. The germline V gene encodes CDR1 DFQATT and CDR2 SNEGSKA (reference sequence). The CDR3 runs 12 residues. The CDR3 here is CSAPGPQGEAFF.

The chain couples TRBV15 to TRBJ2-3. The CDR3 consists of 15 residues. Per the germline V gene, CDR1 is LNHNV and CDR2 is YYDKDF (reference sequence). The CDR3 region is CATSRDRFSTDTQYF. The full variable domain, with the rest looked up from reference TRBV15 and TRBJ2-3, is DAMVIQNPRYQVTQFGKPVTLSCSQTLNHNVMYWYQQKSSQAPKLLFHYYDKDFNNEADTPDNFQSRRPNTSFCFLDIRSPGLGDTAMYLCATSRDRFSTDTQYFGPGTRLTVL.

The J gene is TRBJ1-4, the V gene TRBV29-1; TCRdb's D call, TRBD1, is unchecked because there is no DNA. This CDR3 contains 11 residues. The germline V gene encodes CDR1 SQVTM and CDR2 ANQGSEA. CDR3 loop: CSVAGQGGCFF.

The V gene is TRBV7-8, the J gene TRBJ2-1; the TCRdb call, TRBD1, lacks DNA for checking. This CDR3 region has 17 residues. Germline loops: CDR1 SGHVS, CDR2 FQNEAQ. This CDR3 is CASSPRTGIEYYNEQFF.

This chain links TRBV18 with TRBJ2-1. The germline V gene encodes CDR1 KGHSH and CDR2 LQKENI. The CDR3 consists of 15 residues. CDR3: CASSPRGRVPNEQFF. The complete variable domain, with remaining parts taken from reference TRBV18 and TRBJ2-1, reads NAGVMQNPRHLVRRRGQEARLRCSPMKGHSHVYWYRQLPEEGLKFMVYLQKENIIDESGMPKERFSAEFPKEGPSILRIQQVVRGDSAAYFCASSPRGRVPNEQFFGPGTRLTVL.

The rearrangement links TRBV24-1 to TRBJ2-3; as DNA is missing, the TRBD1 call by TCRdb cannot be tested. Per germline, CDR1 KGHDR and CDR2 SFDVKD. CDR3 size: 15 residues. This CDR3 reads CATSDNDRGADTQYF.

The chain joins TRBV7-2 to TRBJ2-7; TCRdb proposes TRBD2, but this gene call is untestable without DNA. Looked up from germline, CDR1 is SGHTA and CDR2 is FQGNSA. The CDR3 runs 15 residues. Here the CDR3 reads CASSPLRSGSNEQYF.

The chain uses TRBV6-1 and TRBJ2-1; the D call of TRBD2 rests on TCRdb alone, since no DNA is present to check it. CDR1 MNHNS and CDR2 SASEGT come from the germline V gene. CDR3 size: 15 residues. CDR3 region: CASSQGLAETYEQFF.

V and J are TRBV27 and TRBJ2-7; TCRdb's D gene call, TRBD2, goes unchecked for lack of DNA. The CDR3 is 14 amino acids. The germline V gene has CDR1 MNHEY and CDR2 SMNVEV (reference sequence). The CDR3 sequence: CASSLYGQRNEQYF.

The chain couples TRBV12-3 or TRBV12-4 to TRBJ2-4; without DNA, the TCRdb call of TRBD2 cannot be checked. CDR3 size: 16 residues. The CDR3 sequence: CASSLGGILAKNIQYF.

This chain joins TRBV20-1 and TRBJ2-6; the TCRdb call, TRBD1, lacks DNA for checking. The CDR3 spans 18 residues. CDR1 and CDR2 (germline): DFQATT, SNEGSKA (reference sequence). This CDR3 is CSALLPGQGASGANVLTF.

V and J are TRBV12-3 or TRBV12-4 and TRBJ2-1; the TCRdb D gene call, TRBD1, has no DNA to confirm it. CDR3 size: 15 residues. The CDR3 is CASSSSDTYNNEQFF.

V is TRBV5-4 and J is TRBJ2-4. This CDR3 comprises 19 residues. CDR1 is SGHNT, CDR2 YYREEE, per germline (reference sequence). CDR3 protein: CASSFSFILEGGPKNIQYF.

Here the CDR3 reads CASNRAGKGHQETQYF. The genes are TRBV3-1 and TRBJ2-5; TCRdb calls TRBD1, which cannot be checked without DNA. The CDR3 spans 16 residues. Germline CDR1 and CDR2: LGHDT and YNNKEL (reference sequence).

V gene TRBV29-1 combines with J gene TRBJ2-1; there is no DNA to check the TCRdb D call of TRBD1. From germline, CDR1 is SQVTM and CDR2 ANQGSEA. There are 12 residues in the CDR3. CDR3 amino acids: CSVEDPGYEQFF.

The chain joins TRBV18 to TRBJ2-1; TCRdb selects TRBD1, and the lack of DNA leaves this call unchecked. The CDR3 is 14 residues long. Per germline, CDR1 KGHSH and CDR2 LQKENI. Here the CDR3 reads CASSPGTAYNEQFF. The entire variable domain, with the rest obtained from reference TRBV18 and TRBJ2-1, is as follows: NAGVMQNPRHLVRRRGQEARLRCSPMKGHSHVYWYRQLPEEGLKFMVYLQKENIIDESGMPKERFSAEFPKEGPSILRIQQVVRGDSAAYFCASSPGTAYNEQFFGPGTRLTVL.

V is TRBV11-2 and J is TRBJ2-5; the D call of TRBD1 rests on TCRdb alone, since no DNA is present to check it. The CDR3 consists of 14 residues. Germline V gives CDR1 SGHAT, CDR2 FQNNGV. The CDR3 region is CASSFRGGGVDQYF.